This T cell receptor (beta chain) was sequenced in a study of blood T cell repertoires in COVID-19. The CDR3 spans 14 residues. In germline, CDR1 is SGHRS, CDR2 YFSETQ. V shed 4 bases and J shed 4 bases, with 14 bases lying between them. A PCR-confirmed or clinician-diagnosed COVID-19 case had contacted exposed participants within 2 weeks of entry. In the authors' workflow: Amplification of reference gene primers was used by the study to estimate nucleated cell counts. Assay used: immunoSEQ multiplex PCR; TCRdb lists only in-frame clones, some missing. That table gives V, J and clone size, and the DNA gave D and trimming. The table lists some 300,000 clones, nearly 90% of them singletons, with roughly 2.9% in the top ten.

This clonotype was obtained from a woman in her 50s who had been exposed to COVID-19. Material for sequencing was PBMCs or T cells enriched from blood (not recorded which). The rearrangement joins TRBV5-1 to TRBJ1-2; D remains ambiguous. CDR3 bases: TGCGCCAGCAGCCGCTACGGGGAGCCCTATGGCTACACCTTC. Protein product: CASSRYGEPYGYTF.